The following is a TCR beta chain sequence with its context. Its antigen is still unknown. This sample stems from a study of cytomegalovirus exposure and HLA in healthy donors. Study conclusions and caveats: In a later analysis, across HLA loci, associated TCR counts were highest for DRB1, lowest for HLA-C. HLA restriction was apparent for most CMV-associated TCR beta chains in a later analysis.

At the time of sampling, donors were nominally healthy, though unrecorded immune exposures were likely. With 60 Vbeta and 13 Jbeta primers, the PCR was carried out. The authors' processing: Around 80 million unique TCR beta chains, about 10 million of them shared, were counted by a later analysis. Repertoires were generated with immunoSEQ multiplex PCR, while TCRdb's copy carries only in-frame clones and drops some. The V and J calls and clone size come from that table; D and trimming were worked out from the DNA. Found here are 100,000 to 120,000 clones, around four fifths of them singletons; the top ten hold about 6.8%. This CDR3 region has 13 residues. The trim removed 5 bases at V and 2 bases at J, leaving 1 base unmatched. CDR1 is SEHNR, CDR2 FQNEAQ, per germline (reference sequence).

The sequenced sample consisted of PBMCs. This chain joins TRBV7-9 and TRBJ2-5, with TRBD1 matching 8 bases. This receptor was identified in a man aged 30 to 45 in good health and CMV-seropositive. The CDR3 reads CASSGTGQETQYF. CDR3 in DNA: TGTGCCAGCAGCGGGACAGGACAAGAGACCCAGTACTTC.